The entry that follows covers one T cell receptor beta chain sequence. Its antigen is as yet unknown. It may be a read error: a sequence one base away is much more abundant. Investigators excluded patients with uncontrolled infection, other autoimmune disease, pregnancy or lactation. Thyroid ultrasound, orbital computed tomography, clinical symptoms, and serum thyroxine and TRAb underpinned diagnoses. The CDR3 is 15 amino acids. CDR1 SNHLY and CDR2 FYNNEI come from the germline V gene. The data originate from a study of T cells in Graves' hyperthyroidism and ophthalmopathy. It was RNA transcripts that yielded the amplified TCR beta CDR3 regions. Primed by the HTBI set, a first-round RT-PCR was run on the TCR CDR3. TCRdb recomputed calls from the multiplex PCR reads with MiXCR, one row per CDR3 protein. The sample carries around 600,000 distinct CDR3 sequences, just under 45% recorded once. Study-wide results and limits: Blood also contained most expanded thyroid clonotypes above 0.001. Ophthalmopathy was told apart from stable hyperthyroidism by a 13 V-J model.

J is TRBJ1-5 and V is TRBV2, with D tentatively TRBD1 (5 bases). Source material: peripheral blood or thyroid tissue (not recorded which). The receptor's source is an adult man with Graves' disease, either hyperthyroidism or ophthalmopathy (not recorded which). Here the CDR3 DNA reads TGTGCCATCAGTGAAGGGGACGCGTGGGAGCAGCCCCAGCATTTT. Amino acids: CAISEGDAWEQPQHF. The full variable domain, in which reference TRBV2 and TRBJ1-5 provide the parts outside the CDR3, is EPEVTQTPSHQVTQMGQEVILRCVPISNHLYFYWYRQILGQKVEFLVSFYNNEISEKSEIFDDQFSVERPDGSNFTLKIRSTKLEDSAMYFCAISEGDAWEQPQHFGDGTRLSIL.